The 20 T cell receptor beta chains below were found in one sample sequenced in a study of identical twins. TCRdb re-called the 5' RACE reads with MiXCR, one entry per CDR3 protein. The data contain 1.5 million to 2 million distinct CDR3 sequences, 32% of them singletons. Source material: cord blood. Receptor source: a newborn girl in good health.

Comment on this clonotype: One end of the junction fails to match germline, which may point to a read error. The chain is built from TRBV18 and TRBJ1-5; weak D call: TRBD1 (6 bases). The CDR3 runs 14 residues. Germline-derived CDR1 and CDR2 are KGHSH and LQKENI. CDR3 bases: TGTGCCAGCTCACCGGGGGCGGGCAATCAGCCCCAGAATTTT. The encoded protein is CASSPGAGNQPQNF.

V and J are TRBV24-1 and TRBJ2-7; no clear D. The CDR3 loop spans 11 amino acids. V dropped 5 bases and J dropped 2 bases, with 3 bases sitting between them. The germline V gene encodes CDR1 KGHDR and CDR2 SFDVKD. The CDR3 region has the DNA TGTGCCACCAGTGTGCCCTACGAGCAGTACTTC. Translating gives CATSVPYEQYF.

CDR3 sequence: CASSSATGRQYF. CDR3 DNA sequence: TGTGCCAGCAGCTCAGCAACGGGGAGGCAGTACTTC. The V gene is TRBV7-8, the J gene TRBJ2-7; D is possibly TRBD2 (5 bases). Looked up from germline, CDR1 is SGHVS and CDR2 is FQNEAQ. V lost 4 bases to trimming and J lost 9 bases, with 13 bases between them. The CDR3 consists of 12 residues.

About this clonotype itself: A read error is possible here, since a much larger clone lies one base away. V is TRBV21-1 and J is TRBJ1-4; TRBD1 was called by the table and not checked on the DNA. TRBV21-1 is annotated as a pseudogene. The CDR3 has 13 amino acids. The CDR3 region is CASSKGQGEKLFF. The CDR3 bases are TGTGCCAGCAGCAAAGGACAGGGTGAAAAACTGTTTTTT.

This chain links TRBV4-1 with TRBJ2-1; the D gene is possibly TRBD1 (6 bases). CDR1 is MGHRA and CDR2 is YSYEKL in the germline V gene. Trimming shortened V by 8 bases and J by 10 bases, and 15 bases separated the two germline ends. The CDR3 consists of 12 residues. CDR3 sequence reads: CASGDTSYEQFF. The CDR3 DNA reads as TGCGCCAGCGGGGACACATCCTACGAGCAGTTCTTC.

A remark on this clonotype: Being one base from a much bigger clone, this may be a read error. The chain links TRBV11-2 to TRBJ2-6; D is perhaps TRBD1 (5 bases). The CDR3 runs to 19 residues. V dropped 0 bases and J dropped 2 bases, with 17 bases sitting between them. CDR1 is SGHAT, CDR2 FQNNGV, per germline. Written as DNA, the CDR3 is TGTGCCAGCAGCTTAGATCAAACAGGCCTTAGCCCTGGGGCCAACGTCCTGACTTTC. Translation gives CASSLDQTGLSPGANVLTF.

The chain employs TRBV20-1 and TRBJ2-1; unclear D gene. Germline V lookup: CDR1 DFQATT, CDR2 SNEGSKA (reference sequence). CDR3 length equals 12 residues. Trimming left V 3 bases short and J 10 bases short, with 13 bases between. The CDR3 region is CSASPASYEQFF. CDR3 bases: TGCAGTGCTAGTCCCGCCTCCTACGAGCAGTTCTTC.

The rearrangement links TRBV19 to TRBJ2-1; a possible D gene is TRBD2 (6 bases). The last part of the DNA fits TRBJ2-7 better; the J call may be wrong. CDR1 is LNHDA and CDR2 is SQIVND in the germline V gene (reference sequence). The CDR3 runs 16 residues. The CDR3 here is CASSALALSSYNEQYF. The DNA for the CDR3 is TGTGCCAGTAGTGCACTAGCCCTAAGCTCCTACAATGAGCAGTACTTC.

This clonotype has a handful of counts. J is TRBJ1-2 and V is TRBV11-2; D is uncertain. The V gene's germline CDR1 is SGHAT and CDR2 FQNNGV. This CDR3 comprises 13 residues. V shed 2 bases and J shed 6 bases, with 10 bases lying between them. The CDR3 spells CASSLRRWDGYTF. The CDR3 nucleotides read TGTGCCAGCAGCTTAAGGAGGTGGGATGGCTACACCTTC.

The J gene is TRBJ2-7, the V gene TRBV3-1, with TRBD2 matching 9 bases. V shed 0 bases and J 5 bases; nucleotides not matched to a gene: 14. CDR3 length: 18 amino acids. The germline CDR1 and CDR2 sequences are LGHDT and YNNKEL (reference sequence). The CDR3 DNA reads TGTGCCAGCAGCCAAGATGGCGGTGGGGCGGGAGGGATCCACGAGCAGTACTTC. This sequence encodes CASSQDGGGAGGIHEQYF.

The rearrangement joins TRBV20-1 to TRBJ2-4; possibly TRBD1 for D (6 bases). The DNA end lines up better with TRBJ2-7; the J call may be wrong. CDR1 and CDR2 (germline): DFQATT, SNEGSKA (reference sequence). The CDR3 sequence is 14 residues long. As DNA, the CDR3 is TGCAGTGCTACCTCGGCACAGGGTCCCTACGAGCAGTACTTC. It specifies CSATSAQGPYEQYF.

The rearrangement links TRBV11-2 to TRBJ2-4, with TRBD2 matching 9 bases. The CDR3 runs to 14 residues. The V gene end was trimmed by 1 base and the J gene end by 13 bases; junction bases not matched to a gene: 8. CDR1 and CDR2 from the germline V gene are SGHAT and FQNNGV. CDR3 amino acids: CASSLGASGNEQYF. CDR3 DNA sequence: TGTGCCAGCAGCTTAGGAGCTAGCGGGAATGAGCAGTACTTC.

V usage is TRBV28 and J usage is TRBJ2-3; 8 positions agree with TRBD1. Per germline, CDR1 MDHEN and CDR2 SYDVKM. This CDR3 contains 19 residues. V lost 3 bases to trimming and J lost 3 bases; unmatched junction nucleotides: 17. The CDR3 bases are TGTGCCAGCAGTTTTTGGACAGGGAGGTCTAGCGTTACGACAGATACGCAGTATTTT. It yields the protein CASSFWTGRSSVTTDTQYF.

The chain combines TRBV27 with TRBJ2-7; 7 positions agree with TRBD2. The V gene's germline CDR1 is MNHEY and CDR2 SMNVEV (reference sequence). This CDR3 comprises 15 residues. V was clipped by 5 bases and J by 3 bases; unmatched bases: 10. CDR3 protein: CASSLLAGEHYEQYF. For the CDR3, the DNA is TGTGCCAGCAGTCTATTGGCGGGAGAGCACTACGAGCAGTACTTC.

This chain joins TRBV15 and TRBJ1-1, with D possibly matching TRBD1 (5 bases). Per germline, CDR1 LNHNV and CDR2 YYDKDF (reference sequence). The CDR3 totals 16 residues. Trimming shortened V by 5 bases and J by 0 bases, and 16 bases separated the two germline ends. The chain's CDR3 is CATSGYRQTMNTEAFF. The CDR3 nucleotides are TGTGCCACCAGCGGATACCGACAGACCATGAACACTGAAGCTTTCTTT.

The sample holds a few counts of this clonotype. The V call is TRBV28, the J call TRBJ2-7, with a possible D match to TRBD2 (6 bases). V was clipped by 3 bases and J by 3 bases, with 12 bases between them. The CDR3 extends over 14 amino acids. Germline lookup yields CDR1 MDHEN and CDR2 SYDVKM. CDR3 amino acids: CASSFSDYHYEQYF. CDR3 DNA sequence: TGTGCCAGCAGTTTCTCGGACTATCACTACGAGCAGTACTTC.

This chain connects TRBV4-2 to TRBJ2-7; the D is unclear. This CDR3 has 16 amino acids. Looked up from germline, CDR1 is LGHNA and CDR2 is YNFKEQ. V was shortened by 2 bases and J by 7 bases, with 21 bases between the two germline ends. The chain's CDR3 is CASSQLLVNSYNEQYF. CDR3 nucleotide sequence: TGTGCCAGCAGCCAACTTCTTGTGAACTCCTACAATGAGCAGTACTTC.

This clonotype has a count of ten or more. The chain combines TRBV24-1 with TRBJ2-3; the match to TRBD2 covers 13 bases. This CDR3 spans 15 amino acids. The V and J ends lost 4 bases and 6 bases, in that order; junction bases with no gene match: 3. Germline assignment: CDR1 KGHDR and CDR2 SFDVKD. The CDR3 bases are TGTGCCACCAGTGACCTGACTAGCGGGAGGGATACGCAGTATTTT. Its protein product is CATSDLTSGRDTQYF.

This clonotype has only a few counts. The J gene is TRBJ2-3, the V gene TRBV4-2, with 9 nucleotides matching TRBD2. The germline gives CDR1 LGHNA, CDR2 YNFKEQ. J gave up 7 bases and V 0 bases, and 14 bases lay outside the gene matches. CDR3 length: 18 residues. The CDR3 reads CASSQETTSGPRPYTQYF. The CDR3 DNA follows: TGTGCCAGCAGCCAAGAGACCACTAGCGGGCCCCGCCCCTATACGCAGTATTTT.

This chain uses TRBV12-3 or TRBV12-4 with TRBJ2-1; weak D call: TRBD1 (6 bases). The CDR3 contains 15 residues. V was trimmed by 6 bases and J by 6 bases, leaving 18 bases between them. CDR3 in DNA: TGTGCCAGCAGCCCACAGGGAACCCTGGCCAATGAGCAGTTCTTC. Translating it yields CASSPQGTLANEQFF.